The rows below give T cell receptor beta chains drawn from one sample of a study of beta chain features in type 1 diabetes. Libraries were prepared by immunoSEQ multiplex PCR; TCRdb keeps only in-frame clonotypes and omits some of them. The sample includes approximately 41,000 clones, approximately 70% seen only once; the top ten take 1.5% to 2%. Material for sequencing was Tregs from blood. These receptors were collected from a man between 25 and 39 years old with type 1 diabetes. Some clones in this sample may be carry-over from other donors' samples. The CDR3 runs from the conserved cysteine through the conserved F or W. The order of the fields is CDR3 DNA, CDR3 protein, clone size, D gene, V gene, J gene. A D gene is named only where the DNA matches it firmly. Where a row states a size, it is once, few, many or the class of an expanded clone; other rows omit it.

CDR3nt: TGTGCCAGCAGCTTGGTGTCAGGAAACGAAAAACTGTTTTTT
CDR3aa: CASSLVSGNEKLFF
abundance: NA
d_gene: NA
v_gene: TRBV7-9
j_gene: TRBJ1-4

CDR3nt: TGTGCCTGGACCCCGGGATACTCTGGAAACACCATATATTTT
CDR3aa: CAWTPGYSGNTIYF
abundance: NA
d_gene: NA
v_gene: TRBV30
j_gene: TRBJ1-3

CDR3nt: TGTGCCAGCAGCCAAGACGGGACAGGAGTTGAAAAACTGTTTTTT
CDR3aa: CASSQDGTGVEKLFF
abundance: NA
d_gene: TRBD1
v_gene: TRBV4-2
j_gene: TRBJ1-4

CDR3nt: TGTGCCAGTGGTCCCGCGGATGAAGCTTTCTTT
CDR3aa: CASGPADEAFF
abundance: NA
d_gene: NA
v_gene: TRBV28
j_gene: TRBJ1-1

CDR3nt: TGTGCCAGCAGTCCGGGGCGGGGGTCCTACAATGAGCAGTTCTTC
CDR3aa: CASSPGRGSYNEQFF
abundance: NA
d_gene: TRBD2
v_gene: TRBV2
j_gene: TRBJ2-1

CDR3nt: TGTGCCAGCTCACCAGGGCATCGCACAGATACGCAGTATTTT
CDR3aa: CASSPGHRTDTQYF
abundance: once
d_gene: NA
v_gene: TRBV18
j_gene: TRBJ2-3

CDR3nt: TGTGCCAGCAGCGTAGATTTAGGACAGGGTGCCGGGGAGCTGTTTTTT
CDR3aa: CASSVDLGQGAGELFF
abundance: NA
d_gene: TRBD1
v_gene: TRBV9
j_gene: TRBJ2-2

CDR3nt: TGTGCCAGCAGCCGGGAGTCAGGGAGAACCTACGAGCAGTACTTC
CDR3aa: CASSRESGRTYEQYF
abundance: once
d_gene: NA
v_gene: TRBV21-1
j_gene: TRBJ2-7

CDR3nt: TGTGCCAGCAGTTTAAGGGGGTGGTATGGCTACACCTTC
CDR3aa: CASSLRGWYGYTF
abundance: NA
d_gene: NA
v_gene: TRBV27
j_gene: TRBJ1-2

CDR3nt: TGTGCCTGGAGTGTAAGGACGGCGGGTGAAAAACTGTTTTTT
CDR3aa: CAWSVRTAGEKLFF
abundance: NA
d_gene: NA
v_gene: TRBV30
j_gene: TRBJ1-4

CDR3nt: TGCGCCAGCAGCCCTTCTCAGGGGACCTGGGGCCACAATGAGCAGTTCTTC
CDR3aa: CASSPSQGTWGHNEQFF
abundance: NA
d_gene: NA
v_gene: TRBV4-3
j_gene: TRBJ2-1

CDR3nt: TGCGCCAGCAGCCTCCAGGGGAGCAGCTCCTACAATGAGCAGTTCTTC
CDR3aa: CASSLQGSSSYNEQFF
abundance: NA
d_gene: NA
v_gene: TRBV5-1
j_gene: TRBJ2-1

CDR3nt: TGTGCCAGCAGCGGGGGGGGCAGGTCCCGATACGAGCAGTACTTC
CDR3aa: CASSGGGRSRYEQYF
abundance: NA
d_gene: NA
v_gene: TRBV7-2
j_gene: TRBJ2-7

CDR3nt: TGTGCCAGCAGCTTAGGGGCAACCCGGCTCGGGTTCTTC
CDR3aa: CASSLGATRLGFF
abundance: NA
d_gene: NA
v_gene: TRBV7-2
j_gene: TRBJ2-1

CDR3nt: TGTGCCAGCAGTGAAACTAGCGGGGGGGCGGAGACCCAGTACTTC
CDR3aa: CASSETSGGAETQYF
abundance: NA
d_gene: TRBD2
v_gene: TRBV6-1
j_gene: TRBJ2-5